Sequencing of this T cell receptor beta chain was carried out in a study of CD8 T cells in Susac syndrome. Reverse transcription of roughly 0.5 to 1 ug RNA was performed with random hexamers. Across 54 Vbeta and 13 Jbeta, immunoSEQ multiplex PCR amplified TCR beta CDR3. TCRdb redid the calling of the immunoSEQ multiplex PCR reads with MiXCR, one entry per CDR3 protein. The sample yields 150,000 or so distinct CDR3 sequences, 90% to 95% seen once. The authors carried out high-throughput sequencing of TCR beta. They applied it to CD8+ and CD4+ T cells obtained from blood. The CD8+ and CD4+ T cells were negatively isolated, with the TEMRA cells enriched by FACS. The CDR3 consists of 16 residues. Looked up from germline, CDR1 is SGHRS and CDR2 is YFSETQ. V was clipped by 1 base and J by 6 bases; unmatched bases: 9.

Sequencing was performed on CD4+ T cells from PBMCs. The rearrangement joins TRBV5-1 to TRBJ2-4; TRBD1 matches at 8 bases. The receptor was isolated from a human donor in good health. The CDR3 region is CASSLRPAGGLNIQYF. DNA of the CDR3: TGCGCCAGCAGCTTGAGGCCGGCAGGGGGCTTAAACATTCAGTACTTC.